This TCR beta chain appears in the sequencing data of a study of blood T cell repertoires in COVID-19. Whole-study context: Sites in the United States, Italy and Spain provided acute and convalescent COVID-19 samples. From T cells, B-cell-depleted T cells, or PBMCs came the material, which was cDNA or gDNA.

Germline V gives CDR1 SGHTA, CDR2 FQGTGA. V lost 5 bases, J lost 9 bases, and 9 bases stayed unmatched. The CDR3 covers 16 residues. In the source study's methods: Reference gene primers were amplified, and this amplification served to estimate nucleated cell counts. Generated by immunoSEQ multiplex PCR, the TCRdb table keeps only in-frame clones and is missing some. D and trimming were read from the DNA, whereas the V and J calls and clone size are those reported in that table. The table records about 150,000 clones, around 85% of them present only once. In its sample, this clone was seen once. The sequencing input was peripheral blood. J is TRBJ1-6 and V is TRBV7-3, with 11 bases identical to TRBD1. This TCR derives from a woman aged 60-70 years with acute or convalescent COVID-19. CDR3 in DNA: TGTGCCAGCAGCCTAGAGGACAGGGGGCTTGGTTCACCCCTCCACTTT. This encodes CASSLEDRGLGSPLHF. The full variable domain, rest sourced from reference TRBV7-3 and TRBJ1-6, is GAGVSQTPSNKVTEKGKYVELRCDPISGHTALYWYRQSLGQGPEFLIYFQGTGAADDSGLPNDRFFAVRPEGSVSTLKIQRTERGDSAVYLCASSLEDRGLGSPLHFGNGTRLTVT.